These 17 T cell receptor beta chains originate from one sample sequenced in a study of cytomegalovirus exposure and HLA in healthy donors. Primers: 60 Vbeta forward and 13 Jbeta reverse. Profiling relied on immunoSEQ multiplex PCR, and the TCRdb table lists in-frame clones only, not all of them. The sample has under 200,000 clones, roughly 73% seen once. Sequencing was performed on PBMCs. The receptors come from a woman aged 25 to 45 in good health and CMV-seronegative.

In this sample, this clone turned up once. The chain carries TRBV5-6 and TRBJ1-1, with D unclear. The CDR3 contains 15 residues. CDR1 is SGHDT, CDR2 YYEEEE, per germline. The V gene lost 0 bases and the J gene lost 1 base, with 10 bases spanning the gap. CDR3 sequence: CASSLANFQNTEAFF. CDR3 nucleotide sequence: TGTGCCAGCAGCTTGGCTAACTTTCAGAACACTGAAGCTTTCTTT. Filled out from reference TRBV5-6 and TRBJ1-1, the complete variable domain reads DAGVTQSPTHLIKTRGQQVTLRCSPKSGHDTVSWYQQALGQGPQFIFQYYEEEERQRGNFPDRFSGHQFPNYSSELNVNALLLGDSALYLCASSLANFQNTEAFFGQGTRLTVV.

This sequence joins TRBV19 and TRBJ2-7; no clear D gene. The CDR3 contains 15 residues. Trimming removed 3 bases from V and 3 bases from J, with 15 bases in between. Germline V gives CDR1 LNHDA, CDR2 SQIVND (reference sequence). CDR3 region: CASSIVADPFYEQYF. The CDR3, as DNA: TGTGCCAGTAGTATCGTGGCAGATCCGTTCTACGAGCAGTACTTC.

V is TRBV4-1 and J is TRBJ1-2; possible D gene TRBD1, 5 bases. The germline V gene has CDR1 MGHRA and CDR2 YSYEKL. This CDR3 spans 14 amino acids. Trimming pared 5 bases from V and 7 bases from J, leaving 17 bases between. The CDR3, as DNA: TGCGCCAGCAGCTCCGGCGGGACCACTCTTGGCTACACCTTC. Its translation is CASSSGGTTLGYTF.

A note on this clone: The junction differs from germline at one of its ends, possibly a read error. V usage is TRBV6-1 and J usage is TRBJ2-5; the match to TRBD2 covers 9 bases. The germline V gene encodes CDR1 MNHNS and CDR2 SASEGT. The CDR3 spans 17 residues. The CDR3 loop reads CASSDNISGSGQEAQYF. CDR3 in DNA: TGTGCCAGCAGTGATAACATTAGCGGGAGTGGGCAAGAGGCCCAGTACTTC.

The V and J genes are TRBV21-1 and TRBJ2-7; the table's D call TRBD2 went unverified against the DNA. TRBV21-1 is recorded as a pseudogene. The length of the CDR3 is 16 residues. CDR3 region: CASGRIGLAGSGEQYF. The DNA of the CDR3 is TGTGCCAGCGGCAGAATCGGACTAGCGGGATCGGGCGAGCAGTACTTC.

This chain joins TRBV6-5 and TRBJ1-2; 7 bases are a match to TRBD1. V gave up 1 base and J gave up 7 bases; unmatched junction bases: 3. This CDR3 is 13 amino acids long. The germline V gene encodes CDR1 MNHEY and CDR2 SVGAGI. CDR3 sequence: CASSYFQGGGYTF. The CDR3 DNA reads TGTGCCAGCAGTTACTTTCAGGGGGGTGGCTACACCTTC.

The CDR3 DNA sequence: TGCGCCAGCAGCCCCGAAACTAGCGGGAGCACAGATACGCAGTATTTT. Protein product: CASSPETSGSTDTQYF. The rearrangement joins TRBV5-1 to TRBJ2-3, with TRBD2 matching over 9 bases. With V trimmed by 4 bases and J by 0 bases, 6 bases remained unmatched. This CDR3 has 16 residues. CDR1 SGHRS and CDR2 YFSETQ come from the germline V gene.

The J gene is TRBJ1-5, the V gene TRBV12-5; 7 nucleotides line up with TRBD1. Germline V CDR1 and CDR2: LGHNT, FRNRAP. The trim removed 0 bases at V and 0 bases at J, leaving 11 bases unmatched. This CDR3 has 19 residues. CDR3 region: CASGLVPGTADYSNQPQHF. CDR3 in DNA: TGTGCTAGTGGTTTGGTCCCAGGGACAGCCGATTATAGCAATCAGCCCCAGCATTTT. Filled out from reference TRBV12-5 and TRBJ1-5, the complete variable domain reads DARVTQTPRHKVTEMGQEVTMRCQPILGHNTVFWYRQTMMQGLELLAYFRNRAPLDDSGMPKDRFSAEMPDATLATLKIQPSEPRDSAVYFCASGLVPGTADYSNQPQHFGDGTRLSIL.

The chain is built from TRBV5-6 and TRBJ2-7; no firm D call. Germline V CDR1 and CDR2: SGHDT, YYEEEE. The length of the CDR3 is 14 residues. Trimming removed 1 base from V and 5 bases from J, with 13 bases in between. CDR3 nucleotide sequence: TGTGCCAGCAGCTTGCGGCGGAGTATCGACGAGCAGTACTTC. Protein sequence: CASSLRRSIDEQYF.

CDR3 in DNA: TGTGCCAGCAGCGAGACAGGGCTTGGCTACACCTTC. It encodes CASSETGLGYTF. The chain joins TRBV2 to TRBJ1-2; 7 bases map to TRBD1. J lost 7 bases, V lost 6 bases, and 5 bases had no gene match. Germline V CDR1 and CDR2: SNHLY, FYNNEI. The CDR3 is made up of 12 amino acids.

The chain couples TRBV11-2 to TRBJ2-3; weak D call: TRBD2 (6 bases). The germline CDR1 and CDR2 sequences are SGHAT and FQNNGV. The CDR3 totals 16 residues. V was shortened by 5 bases and J by 6 bases, with 21 bases between the two germline ends. As DNA, the CDR3 is TGTGCCAGCAGCATACTAGCTGGGGTCCTTTTGGATACGCAGTATTTT. This translates into CASSILAGVLLDTQYF.

This clone was detected only once. In nucleotides, the CDR3 is TGTGCCAGCAGCCATCACCTCTCCGGATCGACAGCCCACTACGAGCAGTACTTC. Translating it yields CASSHHLSGSTAHYEQYF. This rearrangement joins TRBV14 to TRBJ2-7; TRBD1 might be the D (5 bases). V dropped 3 bases and J dropped 3 bases, with 24 bases sitting between them. This CDR3 region has 18 residues. CDR1 is SGHDN and CDR2 is FVKESK in the germline V gene.

The chain couples TRBV12-5 to TRBJ1-1; no clear D. From germline, CDR1 is LGHNT and CDR2 FRNRAP. CDR3 length equals 15 residues. V lost 1 base, J lost 0 bases, and 9 bases lay in between. DNA of the CDR3: TGTGCTAGTGGTTTGGGGCAGGCCTTGAACACTGAAGCTTTCTTT. Residues: CASGLGQALNTEAFF. The complete variable domain, with remaining parts taken from reference TRBV12-5 and TRBJ1-1, reads DARVTQTPRHKVTEMGQEVTMRCQPILGHNTVFWYRQTMMQGLELLAYFRNRAPLDDSGMPKDRFSAEMPDATLATLKIQPSEPRDSAVYFCASGLGQALNTEAFFGQGTRLTVV.

This clone was found a few times. The chain joins TRBV5-6 to TRBJ2-5, with 8 positions matching TRBD1. The CDR3 extends over 16 amino acids. V lost 0 bases, J lost 5 bases, and 9 bases stayed unmatched. Looked up from germline, CDR1 is SGHDT and CDR2 is YYEEEE. CDR3 protein: CASSLVRTGFWETQYF. Written as DNA, the CDR3 is TGTGCCAGCAGCTTGGTTCGGACAGGGTTTTGGGAGACCCAGTACTTC.

The rearrangement uses TRBV9 and TRBJ2-3, with D possibly being TRBD2 (5 bases). The ends were cut back, 0 bases at V and 1 base at J, with 9 bases in the middle. Germline values: CDR1 SGDLS, CDR2 YYNGEE. The length of the CDR3 is 15 residues. The CDR3 sequence: CASSVDDGGTDTQYF. The DNA of the CDR3 is TGTGCCAGCAGCGTAGATGACGGGGGCACAGATACGCAGTATTTT.

There are a few counts of this clone. The chain links TRBV7-9 to TRBJ2-5, with a possible D match to TRBD2 (6 bases). The last part of the DNA fits TRBJ2-7 better; the J call may be wrong. CDR3 size: 14 residues. The germline V gene has CDR1 SEHNR and CDR2 FQNEAQ (reference sequence). Here the CDR3 reads CASRRSGAAYEQYF. CDR3 nucleotide sequence: TGTGCCAGCAGACGTAGCGGAGCCGCCTACGAGCAGTACTTC.

To note about this clone: At one end, the junction sequence differs from germline, possibly due to a read error. V usage is TRBV5-1 and J usage is TRBJ1-2; 11 bases agree with TRBD1. The CDR3 loop spans 17 amino acids. The germline gives CDR1 SGHRS, CDR2 YFSETQ. In DNA, the CDR3 is TGCGCCAGCAGCTTATGGACAGGGGGCTCGAGCAACTATGGCCACACCTTC. Residues: CASSLWTGGSSNYGHTF.